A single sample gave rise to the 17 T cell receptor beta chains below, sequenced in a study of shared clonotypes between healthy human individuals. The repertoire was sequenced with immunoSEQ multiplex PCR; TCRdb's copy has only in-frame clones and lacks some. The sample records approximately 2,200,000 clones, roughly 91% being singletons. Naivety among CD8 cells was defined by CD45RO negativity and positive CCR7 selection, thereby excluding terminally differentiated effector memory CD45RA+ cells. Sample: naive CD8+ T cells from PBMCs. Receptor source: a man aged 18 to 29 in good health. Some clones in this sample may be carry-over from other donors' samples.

DNA for the CDR3: TGTGCCAGCAGCCCAACGGACAGGGGGCCACTCATATCTGGAAACACCATATATTTT. Translating it yields CASSPTDRGPLISGNTIYF. The chain joins TRBV13 to TRBJ1-3; TRBD1 aligns across 11 bases. The CDR3 runs to 19 residues. J lost 1 base, V lost 5 bases, and 13 bases had no gene match. Germline loops: CDR1 PRHDT, CDR2 FYEKMQ (reference sequence).

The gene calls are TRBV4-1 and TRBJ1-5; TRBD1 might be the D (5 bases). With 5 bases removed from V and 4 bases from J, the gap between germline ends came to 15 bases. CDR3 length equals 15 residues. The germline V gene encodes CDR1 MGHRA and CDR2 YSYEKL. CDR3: CASSLGPQGNQPQHF. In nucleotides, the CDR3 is TGCGCCAGCAGCTTGGGACCACAAGGGAATCAGCCCCAGCATTTT.

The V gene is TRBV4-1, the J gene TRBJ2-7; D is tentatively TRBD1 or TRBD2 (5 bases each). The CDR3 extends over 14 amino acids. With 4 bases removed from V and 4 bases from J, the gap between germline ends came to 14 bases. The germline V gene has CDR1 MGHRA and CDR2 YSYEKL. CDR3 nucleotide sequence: TGCGCCAGCAGCCCCGGGGCCTCCGGGTACGAGCAGTACTTC. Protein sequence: CASSPGASGYEQYF.

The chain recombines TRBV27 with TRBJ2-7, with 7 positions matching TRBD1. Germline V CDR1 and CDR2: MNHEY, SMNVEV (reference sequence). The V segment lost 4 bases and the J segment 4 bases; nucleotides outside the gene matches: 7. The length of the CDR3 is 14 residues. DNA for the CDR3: TGTGCCAGCAGTTCACAAGACAGGGAGTACGAGCAGTACTTC. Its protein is CASSSQDREYEQYF.

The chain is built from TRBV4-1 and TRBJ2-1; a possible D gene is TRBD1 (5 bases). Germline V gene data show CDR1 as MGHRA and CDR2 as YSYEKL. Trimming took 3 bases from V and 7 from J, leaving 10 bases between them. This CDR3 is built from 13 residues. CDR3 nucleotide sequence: TGCGCCAGCAGCCATCTTTCAGGGAATGAGCAGTTCTTC. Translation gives CASSHLSGNEQFF.

The CDR3: CASSSRGWTYEQYF. In DNA, the CDR3 is TGTGCCAGCAGTTCCAGGGGCTGGACCTACGAGCAGTACTTC. The gene calls are TRBV28 and TRBJ2-7; a possible D gene is TRBD1 (6 bases). V gave up 4 bases and J gave up 2 bases, with 12 bases separating them. Germline CDR1 and CDR2: MDHEN and SYDVKM. The CDR3 sequence is 14 residues long.

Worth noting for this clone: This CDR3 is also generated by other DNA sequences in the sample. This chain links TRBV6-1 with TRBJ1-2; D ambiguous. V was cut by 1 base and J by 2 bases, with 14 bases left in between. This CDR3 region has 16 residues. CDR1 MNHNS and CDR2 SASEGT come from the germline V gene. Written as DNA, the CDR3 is TGTGCCAGCAGTGAAGTACCAACCGGGTCCAACTATGGCTACACCTTC. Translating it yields CASSEVPTGSNYGYTF.

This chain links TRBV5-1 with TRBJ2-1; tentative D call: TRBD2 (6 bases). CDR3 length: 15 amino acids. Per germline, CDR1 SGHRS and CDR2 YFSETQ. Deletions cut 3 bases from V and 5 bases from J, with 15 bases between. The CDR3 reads CASSSSREKHNEQFF. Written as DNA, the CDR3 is TGCGCCAGCAGCTCGTCCCGGGAGAAACACAATGAGCAGTTCTTC. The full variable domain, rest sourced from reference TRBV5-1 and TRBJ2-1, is KAGVTQTPRYLIKTRGQQVTLSCSPISGHRSVSWYQQTPGQGLQFLFEYFSETQRNKGNFPGRFSGRQFSNSRSEMNVSTLELGDSALYLCASSSSREKHNEQFFGPGTRLTVL.

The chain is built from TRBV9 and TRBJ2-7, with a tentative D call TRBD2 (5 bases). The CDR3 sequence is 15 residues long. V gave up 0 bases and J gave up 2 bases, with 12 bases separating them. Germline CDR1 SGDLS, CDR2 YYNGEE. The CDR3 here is CASSVVSGPAYEQYF. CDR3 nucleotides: TGTGCCAGCAGCGTAGTGAGCGGTCCTGCCTACGAGCAGTACTTC.

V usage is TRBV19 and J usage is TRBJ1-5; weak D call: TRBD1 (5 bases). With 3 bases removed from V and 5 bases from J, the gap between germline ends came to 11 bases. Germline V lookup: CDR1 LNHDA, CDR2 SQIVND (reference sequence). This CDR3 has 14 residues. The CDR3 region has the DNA TGTGCCAGTAGTATCTCAGGGCCACATCAGCCCCAGCATTTT. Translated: CASSISGPHQPQHF.

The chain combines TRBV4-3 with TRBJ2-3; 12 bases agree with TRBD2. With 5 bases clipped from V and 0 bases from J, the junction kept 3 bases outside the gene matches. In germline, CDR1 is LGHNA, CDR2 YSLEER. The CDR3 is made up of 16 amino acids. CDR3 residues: CASSDGTSGSTDTQYF. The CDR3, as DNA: TGCGCCAGCAGCGACGGGACTAGCGGGAGCACAGATACGCAGTATTTT.

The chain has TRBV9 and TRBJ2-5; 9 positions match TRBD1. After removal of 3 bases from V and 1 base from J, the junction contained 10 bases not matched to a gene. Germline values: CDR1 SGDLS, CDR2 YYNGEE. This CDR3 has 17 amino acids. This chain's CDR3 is CASSGPVGQGPQETQYF. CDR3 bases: TGTGCCAGCAGCGGACCGGTGGGACAGGGCCCCCAAGAGACCCAGTACTTC.

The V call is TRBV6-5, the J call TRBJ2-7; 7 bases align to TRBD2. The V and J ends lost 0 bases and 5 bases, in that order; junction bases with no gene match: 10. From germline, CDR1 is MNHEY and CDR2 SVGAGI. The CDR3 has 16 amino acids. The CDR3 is CASSYSGVLGLDEQYF. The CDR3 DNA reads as TGTGCCAGCAGTTACTCAGGGGTTCTTGGACTAGACGAGCAGTACTTC.

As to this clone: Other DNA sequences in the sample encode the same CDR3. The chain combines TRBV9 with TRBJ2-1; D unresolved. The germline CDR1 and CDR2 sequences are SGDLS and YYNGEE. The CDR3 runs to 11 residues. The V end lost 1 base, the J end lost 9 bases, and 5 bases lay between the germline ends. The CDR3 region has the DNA TGTGCCAGCAGCGTACCGGGTGAGCAGTTCTTC. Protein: CASSVPGEQFF.

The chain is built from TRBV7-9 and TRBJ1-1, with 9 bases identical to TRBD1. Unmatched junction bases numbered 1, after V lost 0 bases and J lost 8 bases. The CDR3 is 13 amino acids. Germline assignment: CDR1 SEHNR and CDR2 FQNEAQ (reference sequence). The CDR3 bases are TGTGCCAGCAGCTTAGCGGGGACAGGGGAAGCTTTCTTT. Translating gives CASSLAGTGEAFF. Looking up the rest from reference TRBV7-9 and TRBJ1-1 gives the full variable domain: DTGVSQNPRHKITKRGQNVTFRCDPISEHNRLYWYRQTLGQGPEFLTYFQNEAQLEKSRLLSDRFSAERPKGSFSTLEIQRTEQGDSAMYLCASSLAGTGEAFFGQGTRLTVV.

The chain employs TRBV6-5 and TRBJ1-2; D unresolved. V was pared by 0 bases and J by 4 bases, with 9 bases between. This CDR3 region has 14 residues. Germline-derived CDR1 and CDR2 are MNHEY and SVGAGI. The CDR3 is CASSYSPTTYGYTF. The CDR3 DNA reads TGTGCCAGCAGTTACTCTCCGACGACCTATGGCTACACCTTC.

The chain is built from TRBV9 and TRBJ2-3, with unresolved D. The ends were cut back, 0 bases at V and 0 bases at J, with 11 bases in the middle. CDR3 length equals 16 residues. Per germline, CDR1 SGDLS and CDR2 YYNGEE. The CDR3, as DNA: TGTGCCAGCAGCGTAGGACTCCGACCTAGCACAGATACGCAGTATTTT. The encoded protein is CASSVGLRPSTDTQYF. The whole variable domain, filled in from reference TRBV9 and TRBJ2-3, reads DSGVTQTPKHLITATGQRVTLRCSPRSGDLSVYWYQQSLDQGLQFLIQYYNGEERAKGNILERFSAQQFPDLHSELNLSSLELGDSALYFCASSVGLRPSTDTQYFGPGTRLTVL.